This T cell receptor beta chain comes out of a study of blood T cell repertoires in COVID-19. CDR1 is MNHEY, CDR2 SVGAGI, per germline. The CDR3 extends over 15 amino acids. Trimming removed 8 bases from V and 2 bases from J; junction bases left unmatched: 7. Produced via immunoSEQ multiplex PCR; TCRdb's table is partial and in-frame only. The sample records more than 200,000 clones, more than 85% being singletons. The sequence derives from a woman between 55 and 75 years old with COVID-19, enrolled during active disease. Sequenced sample: peripheral blood. V is TRBV6-5 and J is TRBJ2-1, with TRBD2 matching 9 bases. CDR3 residues: CASGKAGGPYNEQFF. CDR3 nucleotide sequence: TGTGCCAGCGGGAAAGCGGGAGGCCCCTACAATGAGCAGTTCTTC.